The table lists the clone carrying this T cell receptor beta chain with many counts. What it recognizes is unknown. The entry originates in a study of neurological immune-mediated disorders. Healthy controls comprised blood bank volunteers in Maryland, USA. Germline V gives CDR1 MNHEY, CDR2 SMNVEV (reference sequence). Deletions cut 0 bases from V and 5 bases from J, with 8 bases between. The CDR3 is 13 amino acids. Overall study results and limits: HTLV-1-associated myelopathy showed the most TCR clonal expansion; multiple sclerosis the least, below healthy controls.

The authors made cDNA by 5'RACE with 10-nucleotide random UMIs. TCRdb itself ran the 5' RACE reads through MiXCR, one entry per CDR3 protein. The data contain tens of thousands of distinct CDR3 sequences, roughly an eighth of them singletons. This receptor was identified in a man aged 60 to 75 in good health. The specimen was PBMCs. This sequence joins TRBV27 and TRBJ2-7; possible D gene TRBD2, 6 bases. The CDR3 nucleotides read TGTGCCAGCAGTTTATCCGGGGGAAACGAGCAGTACTTC. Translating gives CASSLSGGNEQYF.